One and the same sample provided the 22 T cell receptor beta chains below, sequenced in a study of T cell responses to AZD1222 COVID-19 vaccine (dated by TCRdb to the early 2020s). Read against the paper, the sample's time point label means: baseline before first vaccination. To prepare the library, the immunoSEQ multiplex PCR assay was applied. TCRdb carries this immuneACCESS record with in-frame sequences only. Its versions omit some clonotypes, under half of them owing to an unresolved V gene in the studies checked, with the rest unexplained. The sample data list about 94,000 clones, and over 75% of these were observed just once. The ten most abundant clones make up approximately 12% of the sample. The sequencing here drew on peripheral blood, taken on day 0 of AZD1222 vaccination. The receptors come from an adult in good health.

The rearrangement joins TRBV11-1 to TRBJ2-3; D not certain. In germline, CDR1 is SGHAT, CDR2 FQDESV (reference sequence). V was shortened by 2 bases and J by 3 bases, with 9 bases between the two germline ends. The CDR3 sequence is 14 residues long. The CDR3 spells CASSLPAVTDTQYF. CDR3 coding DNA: TGTGCCAGCAGCTTACCGGCGGTAACAGATACGCAGTATTTT.

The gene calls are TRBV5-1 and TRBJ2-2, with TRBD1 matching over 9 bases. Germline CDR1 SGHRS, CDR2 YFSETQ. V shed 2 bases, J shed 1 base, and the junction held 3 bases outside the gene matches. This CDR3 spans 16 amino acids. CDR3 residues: CASSFDRGVNTGELFF. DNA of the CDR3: TGCGCCAGCAGCTTTGACAGGGGGGTGAACACCGGGGAGCTGTTTTTT.

The CDR3 region is CASSPNQMGMNTEAFF. In DNA form, the CDR3 reads TGTGCCAGCTCCCCTAACCAAATGGGGATGAACACTGAAGCTTTCTTT. This sequence joins TRBV18 and TRBJ1-1; D ambiguous. From germline, CDR1 is KGHSH and CDR2 LQKENI. V lost 6 bases to trimming and J lost 0 bases, with 17 bases between them. The CDR3 runs to 16 residues. The complete variable domain, with remaining parts taken from reference TRBV18 and TRBJ1-1, reads NAGVMQNPRHLVRRRGQEARLRCSPMKGHSHVYWYRQLPEEGLKFMVYLQKENIIDESGMPKERFSAEFPKEGPSILRIQQVVRGDSAAYFCASSPNQMGMNTEAFFGQGTRLTVV.

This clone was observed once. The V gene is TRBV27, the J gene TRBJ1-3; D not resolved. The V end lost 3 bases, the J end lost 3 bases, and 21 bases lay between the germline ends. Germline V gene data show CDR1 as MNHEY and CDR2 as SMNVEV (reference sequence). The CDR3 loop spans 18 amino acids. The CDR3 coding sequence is TGTGCCAGCAGTTTGAAACAGCTAAAACGAGTTCTTGGAAACACCATATATTTT. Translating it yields CASSLKQLKRVLGNTIYF.

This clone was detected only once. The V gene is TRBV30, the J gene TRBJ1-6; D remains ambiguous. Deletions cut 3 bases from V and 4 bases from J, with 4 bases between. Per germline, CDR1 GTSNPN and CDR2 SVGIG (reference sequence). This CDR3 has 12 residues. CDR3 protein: CAWRSYNSPLHF. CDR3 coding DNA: TGTGCCTGGAGATCTTATAATTCACCCCTCCACTTT.

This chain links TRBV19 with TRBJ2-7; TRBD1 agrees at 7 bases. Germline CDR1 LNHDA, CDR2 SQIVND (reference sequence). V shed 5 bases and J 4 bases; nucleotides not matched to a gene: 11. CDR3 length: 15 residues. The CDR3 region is CASSPRQGKGYEQYF. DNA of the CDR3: TGTGCCAGTAGTCCGAGACAGGGTAAGGGATACGAGCAGTACTTC. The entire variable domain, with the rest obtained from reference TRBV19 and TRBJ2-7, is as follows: DGGITQSPKYLFRKEGQNVTLSCEQNLNHDAMYWYRQDPGQGLRLIYYSQIVNDFQKGDIAEGYSVSREKKESFPLTVTSAQKNPTAFYLCASSPRQGKGYEQYFGPGTRLTVT.

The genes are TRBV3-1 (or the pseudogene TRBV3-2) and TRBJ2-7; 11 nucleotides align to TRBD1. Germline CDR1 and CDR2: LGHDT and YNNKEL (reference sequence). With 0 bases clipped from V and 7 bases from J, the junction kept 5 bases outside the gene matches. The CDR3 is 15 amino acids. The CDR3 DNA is TGTGCCAGCAGCCAAGAGGCCGGGACAGGGGGGGAGCAGTACTTC. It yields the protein CASSQEAGTGGEQYF.

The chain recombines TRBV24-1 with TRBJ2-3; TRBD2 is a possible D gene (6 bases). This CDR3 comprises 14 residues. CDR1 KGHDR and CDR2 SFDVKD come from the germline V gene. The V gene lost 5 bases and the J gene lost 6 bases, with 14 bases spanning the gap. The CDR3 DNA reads TGTGCCACCAGTGGGGAACTAGCTAGCGATACGCAGTATTTT. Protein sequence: CATSGELASDTQYF.

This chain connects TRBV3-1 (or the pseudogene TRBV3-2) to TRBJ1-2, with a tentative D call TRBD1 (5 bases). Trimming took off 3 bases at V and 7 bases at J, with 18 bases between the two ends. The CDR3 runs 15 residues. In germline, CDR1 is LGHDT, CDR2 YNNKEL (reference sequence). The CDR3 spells CASSHQDGGKGGYTF. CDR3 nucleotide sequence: TGTGCCAGCAGCCACCAAGATGGGGGGAAGGGTGGCTACACCTTC.

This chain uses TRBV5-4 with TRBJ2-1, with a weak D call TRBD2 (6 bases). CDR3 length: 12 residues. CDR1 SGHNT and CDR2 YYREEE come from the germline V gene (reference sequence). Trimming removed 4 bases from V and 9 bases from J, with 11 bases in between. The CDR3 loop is CASSKVGGEQFF. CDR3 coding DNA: TGTGCCAGCAGCAAAGTGGGGGGTGAGCAGTTCTTC.

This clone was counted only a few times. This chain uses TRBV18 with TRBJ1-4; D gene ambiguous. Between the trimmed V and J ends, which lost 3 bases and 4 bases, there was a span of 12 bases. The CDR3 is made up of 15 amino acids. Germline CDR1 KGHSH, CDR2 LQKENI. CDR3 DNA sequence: TGTGCCAGCTCACCGCCATCGGGGAATAATGAAAAACTGTTTTTT. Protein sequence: CASSPPSGNNEKLFF.

In DNA, the CDR3 is TGTGCTAGTGCCGTCGACACGGACACCGGGGAGCTGTTTTTT. Its protein product is CASAVDTDTGELFF. This sequence joins TRBV12-5 and TRBJ2-2; no clear D gene. Trimming pared 7 bases from V and 3 bases from J, leaving 12 bases between. Per germline, CDR1 LGHNT and CDR2 FRNRAP. CDR3 length: 14 amino acids.

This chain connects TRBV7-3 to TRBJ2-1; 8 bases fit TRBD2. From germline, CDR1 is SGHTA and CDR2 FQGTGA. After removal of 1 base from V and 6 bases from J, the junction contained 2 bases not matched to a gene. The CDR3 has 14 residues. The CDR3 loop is CASSLKRGGNEQFF. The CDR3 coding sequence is TGTGCCAGCAGCTTAAAACGGGGGGGCAATGAGCAGTTCTTC.

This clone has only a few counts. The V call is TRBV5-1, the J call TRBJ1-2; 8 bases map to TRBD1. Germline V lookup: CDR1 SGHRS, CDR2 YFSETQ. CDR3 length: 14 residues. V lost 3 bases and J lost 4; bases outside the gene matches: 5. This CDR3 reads CASSSSGGSYGYTF. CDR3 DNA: TGCGCCAGCAGCTCATCAGGGGGCTCCTATGGCTACACCTTC. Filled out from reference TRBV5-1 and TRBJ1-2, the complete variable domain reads KAGVTQTPRYLIKTRGQQVTLSCSPISGHRSVSWYQQTPGQGLQFLFEYFSETQRNKGNFPGRFSGRQFSNSRSEMNVSTLELGDSALYLCASSSSGGSYGYTFGSGTRLTVV.

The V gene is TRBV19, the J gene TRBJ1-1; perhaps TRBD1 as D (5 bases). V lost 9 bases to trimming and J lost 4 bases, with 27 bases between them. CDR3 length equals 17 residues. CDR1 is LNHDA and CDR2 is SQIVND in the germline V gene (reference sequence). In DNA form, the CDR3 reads TGTGCCAGCCTATCTGAAAGGGGAGGGGCGCGGGGCACTGAAGCTTTCTTT. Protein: CASLSERGGARGTEAFF.

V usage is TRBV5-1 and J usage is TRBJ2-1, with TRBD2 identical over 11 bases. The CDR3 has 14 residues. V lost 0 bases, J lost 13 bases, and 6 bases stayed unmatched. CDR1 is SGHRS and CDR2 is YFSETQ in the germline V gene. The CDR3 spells CASSLAASGGLQFF. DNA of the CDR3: TGCGCCAGCAGCTTGGCGGCTAGCGGGGGGCTACAGTTCTTC. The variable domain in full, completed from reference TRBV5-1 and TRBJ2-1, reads KAGVTQTPRYLIKTRGQQVTLSCSPISGHRSVSWYQQTPGQGLQFLFEYFSETQRNKGNFPGRFSGRQFSNSRSEMNVSTLELGDSALYLCASSLAASGGLQFFGPGTRLTVL.

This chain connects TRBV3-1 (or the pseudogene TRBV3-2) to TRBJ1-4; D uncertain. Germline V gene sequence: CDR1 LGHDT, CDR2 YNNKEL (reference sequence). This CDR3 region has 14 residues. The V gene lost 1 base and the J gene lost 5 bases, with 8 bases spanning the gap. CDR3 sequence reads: CASSQGRGNEKLFF. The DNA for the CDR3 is TGTGCCAGCAGCCAAGGACGGGGAAATGAAAAACTGTTTTTT.

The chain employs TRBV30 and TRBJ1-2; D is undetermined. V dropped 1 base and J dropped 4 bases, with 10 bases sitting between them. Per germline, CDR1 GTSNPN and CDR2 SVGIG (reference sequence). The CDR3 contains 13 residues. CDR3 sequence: CAWSGGESYGYTF. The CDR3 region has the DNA TGTGCCTGGAGTGGAGGAGAGAGCTATGGCTACACCTTC.

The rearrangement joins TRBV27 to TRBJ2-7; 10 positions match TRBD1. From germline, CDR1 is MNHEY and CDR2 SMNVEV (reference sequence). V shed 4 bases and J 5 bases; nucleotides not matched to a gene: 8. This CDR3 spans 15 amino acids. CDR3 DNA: TGTGCCAGCAGTTCGGACAGGGGGTTTCGGGACGAGCAGTACTTC. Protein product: CASSSDRGFRDEQYF.

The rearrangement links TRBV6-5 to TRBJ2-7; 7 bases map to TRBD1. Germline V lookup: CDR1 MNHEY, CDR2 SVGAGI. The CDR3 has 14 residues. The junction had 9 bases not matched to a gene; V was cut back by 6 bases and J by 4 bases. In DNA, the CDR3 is TGTGCCAGCAGAAGACAGGGAGTAAGGTACGAGCAGTACTTC. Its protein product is CASRRQGVRYEQYF.

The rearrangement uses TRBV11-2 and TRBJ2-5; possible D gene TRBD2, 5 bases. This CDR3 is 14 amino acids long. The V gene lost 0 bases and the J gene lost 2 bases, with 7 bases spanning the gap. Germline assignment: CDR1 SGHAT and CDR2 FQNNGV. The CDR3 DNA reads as TGTGCCAGCAGCTTAGATCCGGGGCAAGAGACCCAGTACTTC. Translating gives CASSLDPGQETQYF.

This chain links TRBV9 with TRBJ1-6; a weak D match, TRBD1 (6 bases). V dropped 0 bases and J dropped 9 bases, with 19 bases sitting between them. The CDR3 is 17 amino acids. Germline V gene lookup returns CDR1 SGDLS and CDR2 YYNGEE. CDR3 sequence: CASSVGDPTGLGSPLHF. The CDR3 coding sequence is TGTGCCAGCAGCGTAGGGGACCCGACAGGTTTAGGTTCACCCCTCCACTTT.